This TCR beta chain originates from a study of CD8+ T cells in alopecia areata. A word on this clone: Its antigen is unidentified.

The germline V gene has CDR1 MDHEN and CDR2 SYDVKM. The V and J ends lost 3 bases and 4 bases respectively, with 6 bases between them. The CDR3 extends over 12 amino acids. Isolated RNA was reverse transcribed into cDNA used as the sequencing template. Profiled with immunoSEQ multiplex PCR; TCRdb holds only in-frame clones, not every one. The data contain 140,000 to 150,000 clones, 40% to 50% of them seen just once; the ten biggest clones take up about 6.3%. Findings and limits, study-wide: Possibly as an HLA-related effect, TCR sharing across patients appeared less clear than in mice.

The TCR comes from a human donor with alopecia areata. Sequencing input: CD4+ T cells sorted from blood. This chain joins TRBV28 and TRBJ2-5; D uncertain. The CDR3 coding sequence is TGTGCCAGCAGTTTGGTCGGAGAGACCCAGTACTTC. Encoded protein: CASSLVGETQYF.